This is a list of T cell receptor beta chains from one sample in a study of long-term antiretroviral therapy in people with HIV. Clones were sequenced by immunoSEQ multiplex PCR, and TCRdb holds only the in-frame ones, with some missing. The sample has about 25,000 clones; more than 85% are singletons. Specimen: unsorted PBMCs, collected 7.6 years after starting antiretroviral therapy. The source is a woman aged 40-49 years with HIV. Both conserved end residues are part of each CDR3. The order of the fields is V gene, D gene, J gene, CDR3 protein. A D gene is named only where the DNA matches it firmly.

TRBV6-5	.	TRBJ2-5	CASSHQGVQETQYF
TRBV5-8	.	TRBJ1-2	CASSLRGPPEGYTF
TRBV7-9	.	TRBJ1-1	CASNTAGGNTEAFF
TRBV4-2	.	TRBJ1-3	CASSPKQGTGNTIYF
TRBV7-7	.	TRBJ2-3	CASSPSPGGTDTQYF
TRBV7-6	.	TRBJ1-1	CASSLEGTMNTEAFF
TRBV6-1	TRBD1	TRBJ1-2	CVSHRDRASYGYTF
TRBV27	.	TRBJ1-1	CASSRKQGNTEAFF
TRBV7-2	TRBD2	TRBJ2-5	CASSLDVAGARETQYF
TRBV7-2	.	TRBJ1-4	CASSLAGGYNEKLFF
TRBV5-1	.	TRBJ1-3	CASSPALDGNTIYF
TRBV30	TRBD1	TRBJ2-7	CAWSASRTGFTYEQYF
TRBV18	.	TRBJ1-5	CASSEGIGDQPQHF
TRBV5-1	.	TRBJ2-3	CASSLEPQGTDTQYF
TRBV5-1	TRBD1	TRBJ1-2	CASSLTGVFELSGYTF
TRBV10-1	.	TRBJ2-7	CASSDDSASYEQYF
TRBV7-2	.	TRBJ1-1	CASSDSGSRHTEAFF
TRBV4-3	.	TRBJ1-2	CASSPDISRSGPSLYGYTF
TRBV7-2	TRBD2	TRBJ2-3	CASSSGGSLADTQYF
TRBV5-1	.	TRBJ1-2	CASREALGANYGYTF
TRBV19	TRBD1	TRBJ1-2	CASSREGGRSYGYTF
TRBV18	TRBD1	TRBJ2-7	CASSSRDRGLHYEQYF
TRBV7-2	TRBD1	TRBJ2-7	CASRRDRGYEQYF
TRBV6-5	.	TRBJ2-5	CASSSSGRGETQYF
TRBV7-2	TRBD1	TRBJ1-2	CASSLGQGTPRPGYTF
TRBV29-1	.	TRBJ1-2	CSDLGDPNNYGYTF
TRBV7-9	TRBD1	TRBJ1-5	CACNSGTAQPQHF
TRBV18	.	TRBJ1-2	CASSRKDSNYGYTF
TRBV11-2	TRBD1	TRBJ1-1	CASTVDRVSSEAFF